This T cell receptor beta chain was recovered during a study of cytomegalovirus exposure and HLA in healthy donors. PCR amplification relied on 60 Vbeta primers (plus 13 Jbeta primers). Produced via immunoSEQ multiplex PCR; TCRdb's table is partial and in-frame only. Among tens of thousands of clones, roughly 87% were seen once, and the ten largest hold approximately 8%. Trimming stripped 4 bases from V and 5 bases from J, with 7 bases between. Germline assignment: CDR1 MNHNS and CDR2 SASEGT. The CDR3 is 12 residues long. V and J are TRBV6-1 and TRBJ2-3; a weak D match, TRBD2 (6 bases). The specimen was PBMCs. The receptor's source is a woman between 35 and 50 years old in good health and CMV-seropositive. The CDR3 here is CASSGGGDTQYF. The CDR3 nucleotides are TGTGCCAGCAGTGGGGGAGGAGATACGCAGTATTTT.